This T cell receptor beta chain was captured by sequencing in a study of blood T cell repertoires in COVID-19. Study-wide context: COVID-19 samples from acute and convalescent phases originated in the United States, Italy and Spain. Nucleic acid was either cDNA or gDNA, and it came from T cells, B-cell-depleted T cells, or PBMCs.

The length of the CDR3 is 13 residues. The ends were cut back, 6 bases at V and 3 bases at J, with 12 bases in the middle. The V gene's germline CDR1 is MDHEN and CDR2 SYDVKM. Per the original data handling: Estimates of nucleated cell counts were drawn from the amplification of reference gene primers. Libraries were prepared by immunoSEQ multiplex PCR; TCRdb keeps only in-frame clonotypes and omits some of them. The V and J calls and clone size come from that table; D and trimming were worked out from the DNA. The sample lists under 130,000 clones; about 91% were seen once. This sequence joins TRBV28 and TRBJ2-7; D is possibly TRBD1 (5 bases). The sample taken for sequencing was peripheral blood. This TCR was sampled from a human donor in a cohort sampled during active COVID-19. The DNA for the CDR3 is TGTGCCAGCAGCCCGACAGAAATCTACGAGCAGTACTTC. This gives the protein CASSPTEIYEQYF.